This T cell receptor (beta chain) was profiled in a study of identical twins. General observations from the study: The study based its conclusions on cross-sectional statistical analysis and did not follow the same donors. Whereas memory repertoires showed no such difference, abundant cord blood beta clonotypes carried fewer insertions. With beta out-of-frame sequences, excess sharing by twins was weaker.

Germline assignment: CDR1 SGHRS and CDR2 YFSETQ. V gave up 1 base and J gave up 2 bases, with 7 bases separating them. There are 14 residues in the CDR3. This clonotype was seen only a few times. The antigen remains undetermined. Each CDR3 protein gets one entry after TCRdb re-called the 5' RACE reads with MiXCR. The sample lists about 1.7 million distinct CDR3 sequences, less than 40% seen once, with about 0.25% in the top ten. This chain connects TRBV5-1 to TRBJ2-1, with D perhaps assigned TRBD1 or TRBD2 (5 bases each). This TCR was recovered from a newborn girl in good health. Material: cord blood. CDR3 amino acids: CASSLLGAYNEQFF. The CDR3 coding sequence is TGCGCCAGCAGCTTGCTGGGGGCCTACAATGAGCAGTTCTTC. Full variable domain (remainder filled in from reference TRBV5-1 and TRBJ2-1): KAGVTQTPRYLIKTRGQQVTLSCSPISGHRSVSWYQQTPGQGLQFLFEYFSETQRNKGNFPGRFSGRQFSNSRSEMNVSTLELGDSALYLCASSLLGAYNEQFFGPGTRLTVL.